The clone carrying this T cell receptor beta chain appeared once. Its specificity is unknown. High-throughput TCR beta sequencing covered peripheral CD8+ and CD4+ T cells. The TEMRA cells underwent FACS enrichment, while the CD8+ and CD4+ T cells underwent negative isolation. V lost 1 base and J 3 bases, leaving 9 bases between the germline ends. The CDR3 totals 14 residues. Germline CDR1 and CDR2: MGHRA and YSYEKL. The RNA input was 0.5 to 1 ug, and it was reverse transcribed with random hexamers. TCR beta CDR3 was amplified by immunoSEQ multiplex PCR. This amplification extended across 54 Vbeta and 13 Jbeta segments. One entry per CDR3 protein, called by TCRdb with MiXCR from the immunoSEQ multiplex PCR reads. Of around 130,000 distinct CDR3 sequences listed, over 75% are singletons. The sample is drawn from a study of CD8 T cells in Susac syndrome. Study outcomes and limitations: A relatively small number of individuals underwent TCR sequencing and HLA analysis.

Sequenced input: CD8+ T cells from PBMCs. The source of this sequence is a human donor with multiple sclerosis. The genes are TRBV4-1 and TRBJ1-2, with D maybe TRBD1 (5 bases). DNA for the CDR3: TGCGCCAGCAGCCAAGTGGGGACCTACTATGGCTACACCTTC. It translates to CASSQVGTYYGYTF.